These 15 T cell receptor beta chains were all obtained from the same sample, sequenced in a study of T-cell memory formation after mild COVID-19. MiXCR was run by TCRdb on the 5' RACE reads, yielding one entry per CDR3 protein. The repertoire has 200,000 to 300,000 distinct CDR3 sequences, 16% of them found once; the top ten carry 22%. Sequencing was performed on PBMCs or a T cell subset sorted from them (not recorded which). These receptors were collected from a man younger than 30 who had mild COVID-19 (a few samples of this study predate the infection). Cell type and time point are not known.

This chain links TRBV5-1 with TRBJ2-2, with 9 bases identical to TRBD2. V was clipped by 4 bases and J by 2 bases; unmatched bases: 6. The CDR3 is 16 amino acids. Germline values: CDR1 SGHRS, CDR2 YFSETQ. DNA for the CDR3: TGCGCCAGCAGCCCCCCCGGGACTAGCAACACCGGGGAGCTGTTTTTT. Protein product: CASSPPGTSNTGELFF.

This chain connects TRBV2 to TRBJ1-5; D is undetermined. Trimming took off 6 bases at V and 5 bases at J, with 11 bases between the two ends. The CDR3 covers 13 residues. Germline V gene lookup returns CDR1 SNHLY and CDR2 FYNNEI. The CDR3 region is CASRPYQDQPQHF. The CDR3 DNA reads TGTGCCAGCAGGCCATATCAAGATCAGCCCCAGCATTTT.

The sample holds a few counts of this clonotype. The chain links TRBV4-3 to TRBJ2-5; D may be TRBD1 (7 bases). The germline V gene has CDR1 LGHNA and CDR2 YSLEER. This CDR3 has 17 amino acids. Deletions cut 4 bases from V and 5 bases from J, with 23 bases between. The CDR3, as DNA: TGCGCCAGCAGCCCCCGAGTTCAGGGGGAGGCAGGGGAGACCCAGTACTTC. Its translation is CASSPRVQGEAGETQYF.

The CDR3 loop reads CASSYRGSPTSPYEQYV. CDR3 in DNA: TGTGCCAGCAGTTACAGGGGCTCGCCGACTTCCCCCTACGAGCAGTACGTC. V gene TRBV6-6 combines with J gene TRBJ2-7; possible D gene TRBD1, 5 bases. V was pared by 2 bases and J by 2 bases, with 19 bases between. The CDR3 covers 17 residues. Germline V CDR1 and CDR2: MNHNY, SVGAGI (reference sequence).

The chain uses TRBV6-5 and TRBJ2-3, with TRBD1 identical over 7 bases. Germline-derived CDR1 and CDR2 are MNHEY and SVGAGI. This CDR3 is built from 15 residues. V was pared by 6 bases and J by 4 bases, with 10 bases of the junction left unmatched. CDR3 region: CASSQTGIVADTQYF. CDR3 sequence (DNA): TGTGCCAGCAGCCAGACAGGGATCGTGGCAGATACGCAGTATTTT.

V is TRBV5-5 and J is TRBJ2-2; D remains unclear. The germline V gene has CDR1 SGHKS and CDR2 YYEKEE (reference sequence). Trimming shortened V by 1 base and J by 3 bases, and 13 bases separated the two germline ends. The CDR3 covers 16 residues. CDR3 loop: CASSLRQEYHTGELFF. The CDR3 DNA follows: TGTGCCAGCAGCTTGCGGCAGGAATATCACACCGGGGAGCTGTTTTTT.

This clonotype has more than one count but fewer than ten. The V gene is TRBV2, the J gene TRBJ1-2; 8 bases fit TRBD1. Germline V CDR1 and CDR2: SNHLY, FYNNEI. This CDR3 comprises 13 residues. The V gene end was trimmed by 2 bases and the J gene end by 6 bases; junction bases not matched to a gene: 2. DNA of the CDR3: TGTGCCAGCAGTGAACAGGGGGCGAATGGCTACACCTTC. It is translated as CASSEQGANGYTF.

The chain uses TRBV5-1 and TRBJ2-3; D gene ambiguous. Germline lookup yields CDR1 SGHRS and CDR2 YFSETQ. V gave up 4 bases and J gave up 1 base, with 10 bases separating them. The CDR3 spans 14 residues. The DNA for the CDR3 is TGCGCCAGCAGCCGCGTAGGAGGCACAGATACGCAGTATTTT. Translated: CASSRVGGTDTQYF. The full variable domain, its missing parts supplied by reference TRBV5-1 and TRBJ2-3, is KAGVTQTPRYLIKTRGQQVTLSCSPISGHRSVSWYQQTPGQGLQFLFEYFSETQRNKGNFPGRFSGRQFSNSRSEMNVSTLELGDSALYLCASSRVGGTDTQYFGPGTRLTVL.

This clonotype appeared a few times. V and J are TRBV7-3 and TRBJ1-1; D is unresolved. The CDR3 is 13 residues long. The V gene's germline CDR1 is SGHTA and CDR2 FQGTGA. The V end was cut by 5 bases, the J end by 5 bases, with 12 bases between. The CDR3 loop is CASSRSGETEAFF. In DNA form, the CDR3 reads TGTGCCAGCAGCCGATCGGGAGAGACTGAAGCTTTCTTT.

J is TRBJ2-5 and V is TRBV9; 12 bases are a match to TRBD2. The CDR3 is 16 amino acids. Germline loops: CDR1 SGDLS, CDR2 YYNGEE. With 4 bases clipped from V and 5 bases from J, the junction kept 9 bases outside the gene matches. The DNA for the CDR3 is TGTGCCAGCAGCCCTCTAGCGGGGGGGCGAGTTGAGACCCAGTACTTC. The encoded protein is CASSPLAGGRVETQYF.

The chain recombines TRBV2 with TRBJ2-2; D is uncertain. The CDR3 has 13 amino acids. Trimming removed 1 base from V and 3 bases from J, with 3 bases in between. Germline V gene lookup returns CDR1 SNHLY and CDR2 FYNNEI. CDR3 coding DNA: TGTGCCAGCAGTGAAGACCACACCGGGGAGCTGTTTTTT. It codes for CASSEDHTGELFF.

This clonotype was picked up a small number of times. The chain couples TRBV18 to TRBJ2-7; 9 bases match TRBD1. The CDR3 runs to 14 residues. CDR1 and CDR2 (germline): KGHSH, LQKENI. The trim removed 2 bases at V and 5 bases at J, leaving 4 bases unmatched. CDR3 DNA sequence: TGTGCCAGCTCACCAGGGACAGGGCCGGACGAGCAGTACTTC. This translates into CASSPGTGPDEQYF.

This clonotype was picked up a small number of times. The chain recombines TRBV3-1 with TRBJ2-7; 8 positions agree with TRBD2. Trimming removed 0 bases from V and 2 bases from J; junction bases left unmatched: 3. The CDR3 runs to 15 residues. Germline lookup yields CDR1 LGHDT and CDR2 YNNKEL (reference sequence). This chain's CDR3 is CASSQELAGPYEQYF. DNA for the CDR3: TGTGCCAGCAGCCAAGAGCTAGCGGGCCCCTACGAGCAGTACTTC.

This clonotype was observed a few times. The chain couples TRBV2 to TRBJ2-7; D might be TRBD1 (7 bases). Germline V gene lookup returns CDR1 SNHLY and CDR2 FYNNEI. The CDR3 spans 17 residues. V shed 4 bases and J shed 2 bases, with 21 bases lying between them. The CDR3 sequence is CASSAGRGDLTAYEQYF. CDR3 DNA sequence: TGTGCCAGCAGTGCGGGCAGGGGGGATTTGACCGCCTACGAGCAGTACTTC.

A few counts support this clonotype. The rearrangement uses TRBV6-2 or TRBV6-3 and TRBJ2-7, with 7 nucleotides matching TRBD1. Trimming cost V 0 bases and J 3 bases; bases outside gene matches: 2. Germline V gene lookup returns CDR1 MNHEY and CDR2 SVGEGT. This CDR3 is 14 amino acids long. CDR3 DNA: TGTGCCAGCAGTTACTCAGGGGGCGGCTACGAGCAGTACTTC. Protein: CASSYSGGGYEQYF.